This T cell receptor beta chain was identified during a study of identical twins (dated by TCRdb to between 2015 and 2016). Background on the whole study: To test whether fetal clonotypes persist, this study deep-sequenced TCR alpha and beta repertoires from monozygotic twins, from unrelated adults of various ages, and from cord blood. To rule out contamination, the twin experiments were replicated at different times with different library preparation protocols.

This clonotype has at least ten counts. This receptor's antigen is unknown. No much larger clonotype is one base removed from it; base qualities were not supplied. CDR1 is given as MNHEY and CDR2 as SMNVEV, both from the germline V gene (reference sequence). Measured from the cysteine to the phenylalanine, the CDR3 is 14 residues long. Just the 42-base CDR3 DNA is kept, in frame starting at base 1. Trimming accounts for 5 bases at V and 1 base at J, while the number of junction bases matched to no gene is 5. Study-wide findings and limitations: Abundant cord blood beta clonotypes had fewer insertions, young adult naive repertoires showed a similar but weaker trend, and memory repertoires showed no such trend. Because the same donors could not be followed over many years, the conclusions relied on cross-sectional statistical analysis. Compared with coincidental sharing between unrelated individuals, out-of-frame TCR alpha sequences shared between twins had an excess of sequences with low generation probability. In monozygotic twins, out-of-frame TCR alpha sharing was systematically underestimated by recombination models, although the models agreed with sharing between unrelated individuals. Zero-insertion analyses could be partly confounded by invariant T cells such as MAIT and iNKT, although diverse VJ usage argued against such confounding for most clonotypes. A weaker excess of twin sharing was found in beta out-of-frame sequences because the signal-to-noise ratio was lowered by fewer shared sequences.

Only healthy Caucasian donors were included. The twin cohort comprised three pairs of female monozygotic twins, all aged about 18 to 29 years. Positive isolation kits from Invitrogen were used to isolate CD4+ and CD8+ T cell populations. Library preparation was by 5' RACE. TCRdb records Illumina HiSeq 2000 as the sequencer. Template switching introduced a universal primer binding site; the final cDNA contained a unique molecular identifier, enabling accurate counting of TCR cDNA molecules. First-strand cDNA for TCR alpha and beta chains was synthesized from specific primers in the conserved constant-segment region. Each cDNA library was double barcoded, with a SMART-Mk sample barcode plus Illumina barcodes, to control for contamination. Two successive PCR steps introduced TruSeq adapter sequences along with Illumina sample barcodes. The Illumina HiSeq platform was used with custom primers to sequence TCR alpha and beta cDNA libraries. On the study's bioinformatics: MiGEC processed the raw reads to extract unique molecular identifiers, while MiXCR was used to determine the CDR3 positions. Recombination models were inferred per individual with the repgenHMM and IGoR tools using an EM algorithm. The tcR package in R was used for shared clonotype analysis, with sharing normalized by the product of cloneset sizes. To study raw recombination without the effects of thymic and clonal selection, out-of-frame nonproductive sequences were analyzed. The public reads were run again by TCRdb, first through fastp at Q25 and then through MiXCR, and only productive beta chains were kept. Each CDR3 protein gets just one entry, which takes the most common genes and DNA from the rows behind it. The authors' filters were not applied to this entry. The sample data list around 530,000 distinct CDR3 sequences, and about 15% of these were observed just once. The ten largest clonotypes hold roughly 0.44% of the sample.

This same sample was also taken into another study, of yellow fever vaccine responses in identical twins. In that second paper, the authors write: The authors reported that the T cell response to vaccination in identical twins appeared partly convergent and partly personalized. Focusing on identical twins, the study followed the T cell clones that responded to the vaccine, and did so with precision.

The sequenced material came from CD4+ T cells sorted from blood. The rearranged segments are TRBV27 and TRBJ2-7; 7 nucleotides in the junction match TRBD1. This receptor was obtained from a woman aged 18-30 years in good health. The CDR3 region: CASSVQGWSYEQYF. The DNA sequence is given as TGTGCCAGCAGTGTACAGGGGTGGTCCTACGAGCAGTACTTC.